These 19 T cell receptor beta chains were all obtained from the same sample, sequenced in a study of shared clonotypes between healthy human individuals. Assay: immunoSEQ multiplex PCR; the TCRdb copy retains only in-frame clones and omits some. The data show roughly 2.2 million clones, 90% to 95% seen once. Input material: naive CD4+ T cells from PBMCs. The subset here: CD45RA+ positively selected. The receptors were gathered from a young man in good health. Some clones in this sample may be carry-over from other donors' samples.

This chain uses TRBV6-5 with TRBJ2-2; D possibly corresponds to TRBD2 (6 bases). Trimming took 0 bases from V and 8 from J, leaving 13 bases between them. The CDR3 consists of 15 residues. Germline-derived CDR1 and CDR2 are MNHEY and SVGAGI. CDR3 DNA sequence: TGTGCCAGCAGTTACTCAAGTGCTGCGGGGGGGGAGCTGTTTTTT. Translating gives CASSYSSAAGGELFF.

This chain links TRBV6-4 with TRBJ1-1; D is possibly TRBD1 (6 bases). This CDR3 is 15 amino acids long. V was cut by 0 bases and J by 5 bases, with 13 bases left in between. The germline gives CDR1 MRHNA, CDR2 SNTAGT. The CDR3 loop is CASSDSRGARTEAFF. Here the CDR3 DNA reads TGTGCCAGCAGTGACTCAAGGGGGGCGCGAACTGAAGCTTTCTTT.

V and J are TRBV19 and TRBJ2-7, with 12 nucleotides matching TRBD1. The V segment lost 3 bases and the J segment 4 bases; nucleotides outside the gene matches: 4. Germline-derived CDR1 and CDR2 are LNHDA and SQIVND (reference sequence). The CDR3 is made up of 15 amino acids. This CDR3 is CASSMGTGGQYEQYF. The CDR3 nucleotides read TGTGCCAGTAGTATGGGGACAGGGGGCCAATACGAGCAGTACTTC.

This chain connects TRBV29-1 to TRBJ2-7; 8 nucleotides match TRBD2. This CDR3 has 16 amino acids. Trimming removed 7 bases from V and 6 bases from J; junction bases left unmatched: 20. CDR1 SQVTM and CDR2 ANQGSEA come from the germline V gene. The CDR3 sequence: CSARGFREGEFGEQYF. CDR3 nucleotide sequence: TGCAGCGCGAGGGGGTTCCGGGAGGGCGAATTTGGCGAGCAGTACTTC.

For the CDR3, the DNA is TGTGCCAGCAGCCAGGGACGCATGTACCAAGAGACCCAGTACTTC. Translated, it gives CASSQGRMYQETQYF. The chain carries TRBV2 and TRBJ2-5; the D gene could be TRBD1 or TRBD2 (5 bases each). Germline-derived CDR1 and CDR2 are SNHLY and FYNNEI. CDR3 size: 15 residues. Trimming removed 6 bases at V and 0 bases at J, with 14 bases between.

The V gene is TRBV4-1, the J gene TRBJ2-5; 8 bases align to TRBD1. This CDR3 spans 15 amino acids. CDR1 MGHRA and CDR2 YSYEKL come from the germline V gene. V lost 1 base, J lost 2 bases, and 3 bases stayed unmatched. Here the CDR3 reads CASSQAGGGQETQYF. The DNA for the CDR3 is TGCGCCAGCAGCCAAGCAGGGGGCGGGCAAGAGACCCAGTACTTC.

This clone was recorded only once. The V gene is TRBV7-9, the J gene TRBJ1-2; 10 bases are shared with TRBD1. This CDR3 spans 15 amino acids. Trimming at V came to 4 bases and at J to 5 bases, leaving 7 bases not matched to a gene. Germline V gene lookup returns CDR1 SEHNR and CDR2 FQNEAQ (reference sequence). CDR3 sequence (DNA): TGTGCCAGCAGCTGGTCGGGACAGGGGCAATATGGCTACACCTTC. The encoded protein is CASSWSGQGQYGYTF.

The J gene is TRBJ2-3, the V gene TRBV30; 7 bases are shared with TRBD1. Germline V gene lookup returns CDR1 GTSNPN and CDR2 SVGIG (reference sequence). CDR3 length: 14 residues. With V trimmed by 4 bases and J by 1 base, 5 bases remained unmatched. In nucleotides, the CDR3 is TGTGCCTGGAACAGGGGCGTCGGCACAGATACGCAGTATTTT. Protein product: CAWNRGVGTDTQYF.

The V and J genes are TRBV6-1 and TRBJ1-5; D gene ambiguous. CDR1 is MNHNS and CDR2 is SASEGT in the germline V gene. The CDR3 is made up of 15 amino acids. Deletions cut 6 bases from V and 0 bases from J, with 12 bases between. In DNA form, the CDR3 reads TGTGCCAGCAGGGAGACAAGGAATAGCAATCAGCCCCAGCATTTT. Translation: CASRETRNSNQPQHF.

The chain combines TRBV7-6 with TRBJ2-3, with 7 positions matching TRBD2. Germline V CDR1 and CDR2: SGHVS, FNYEAQ. The J segment lost 0 bases and the V segment lost 2 bases, leaving 5 bases of the junction unmatched. This CDR3 region has 16 residues. CDR3 residues: CASSLFGGGSTDTQYF. DNA of the CDR3: TGTGCCAGCAGCTTATTCGGCGGGGGAAGCACAGATACGCAGTATTTT.

V gene TRBV6-1 combines with J gene TRBJ1-2, with a possible D match to TRBD1 (5 bases). From germline, CDR1 is MNHNS and CDR2 SASEGT. The CDR3 sequence is 14 residues long. Trimming removed 6 bases from V and 5 bases from J, with 16 bases in between. The CDR3 protein is CASRGDYVWYGYTF. The CDR3 region has the DNA TGTGCCAGCAGGGGGGACTATGTTTGGTATGGCTACACCTTC.

The rearrangement joins TRBV5-1 to TRBJ1-2; D unclear. Between the trimmed V and J ends, which lost 3 bases and 7 bases, there was a span of 13 bases. The CDR3 loop spans 13 amino acids. Germline CDR1 reads SGHRS; CDR2 reads YFSETQ. The CDR3 sequence is CASSWEPPSGYTF. CDR3 coding DNA: TGCGCCAGCAGCTGGGAACCCCCGAGTGGCTACACCTTC.

This chain joins TRBV28 and TRBJ1-5, with D possibly being TRBD1 (6 bases). The CDR3 is made up of 15 amino acids. Trimming removed 6 bases at V and 0 bases at J, with 12 bases between. Germline V gives CDR1 MDHEN, CDR2 SYDVKM. CDR3 loop: CASRNRDYSNQPQHF. The CDR3 nucleotides read TGTGCCAGCAGGAACAGGGATTATAGCAATCAGCCCCAGCATTTT.

V and J are TRBV29-1 and TRBJ2-1; the D gene could be TRBD1 or TRBD2 (6 bases each). Germline assignment: CDR1 SQVTM and CDR2 ANQGSEA. The V end lost 5 bases, the J end lost 1 base, and 15 bases lay between the germline ends. The CDR3 is 15 amino acids. DNA for the CDR3: TGCAGCGTTCGGGGGCACGGGACTTCCTACAATGAGCAGTTCTTC. As protein: CSVRGHGTSYNEQFF.

The chain carries TRBV28 and TRBJ2-2; D remains ambiguous. Germline V gives CDR1 MDHEN, CDR2 SYDVKM. This CDR3 is built from 18 residues. Deletions cut 7 bases from V and 2 bases from J, with 23 bases between. DNA of the CDR3: TGTGCCAGCACCACTCTGGGCGGAACAGAACGAAACACCGGGGAGCTGTTTTTT. Residues: CASTTLGGTERNTGELFF.

The V call is TRBV2, the J call TRBJ2-1, with TRBD2 as a possible D gene (6 bases). Germline V gene sequence: CDR1 SNHLY, CDR2 FYNNEI. CDR3 size: 12 residues. V lost 8 bases, J lost 8 bases, and 13 bases lay in between. For the CDR3, the DNA is TGTGCCAGCGACACGGGGGTCTATGAGCAGTTCTTC. It encodes CASDTGVYEQFF. Complete variable domain (other parts from reference TRBV2 and TRBJ2-1): EPEVTQTPSHQVTQMGQEVILRCVPISNHLYFYWYRQILGQKVEFLVSFYNNEISEKSEIFDDQFSVERPDGSNFTLKIRSTKLEDSAMYFCASDTGVYEQFFGPGTRLTVL.

The V call is TRBV6-4, the J call TRBJ2-7; D is perhaps TRBD1 or TRBD2 (6 bases each). Trimming left V 10 bases short and J 4 bases short, with 23 bases between. Germline V gene lookup returns CDR1 MRHNA and CDR2 SNTAGT. This CDR3 contains 15 residues. CDR3: CANSRGLIRGYEQYF. The CDR3 nucleotides are TGTGCCAACTCCAGGGGTTTGATTCGGGGGTACGAGCAGTACTTC.

The J gene is TRBJ2-7, the V gene TRBV18; 8 nucleotides match TRBD2. After removal of 3 bases from V and 4 bases from J, the junction contained 5 bases not matched to a gene. Germline CDR1 KGHSH, CDR2 LQKENI. This CDR3 has 14 residues. The CDR3 nucleotides read TGTGCCAGCTCACCCGGACTAGCAATTTACGAGCAGTACTTC. It codes for CASSPGLAIYEQYF. Using reference TRBV18 and TRBJ2-7 for the parts outside the CDR3, the full variable domain is NAGVMQNPRHLVRRRGQEARLRCSPMKGHSHVYWYRQLPEEGLKFMVYLQKENIIDESGMPKERFSAEFPKEGPSILRIQQVVRGDSAAYFCASSPGLAIYEQYFGPGTRLTVT.

This chain joins TRBV7-2 and TRBJ2-7; D is unresolved. CDR3 size: 14 residues. The germline V and J ends were trimmed by 5 bases and 3 bases, with 14 bases remaining between them. Germline values: CDR1 SGHTA, CDR2 FQGNSA. This CDR3 reads CASSQRVESYEQYF. The CDR3, as DNA: TGTGCCAGCAGCCAACGGGTGGAAAGCTACGAGCAGTACTTC.